The 24 T cell receptor beta chains presented below share a single source sample, sequenced in a study of vaccination effects on CD4 cells after COVID-19. Generated by immunoSEQ multiplex PCR, the TCRdb table keeps only in-frame clones and is missing some. The sample records approximately 25,000 clones, approximately 75% being singletons. Antigen-specific CD4+ T cells were expanded (with viral peptide pools) by the ViraFEST assay ahead of sequencing. Isolation of CD4+ T cells took place after more than 9 days of culture. Having tested negative for nucleocapsid antibodies, the vaccine recipients showed no prior SARS-CoV-2 infection. No antigens are known for them. This specimen was CD4+ T cells from PBMCs cultured with SARS-CoV-2 spike peptides, taken before COVID-19 vaccination. The receptors originated from a human donor who received a COVID-19 vaccine.

The V and J genes are TRBV30 and TRBJ1-3; 9 bases match TRBD1. The ends lost 3 bases at V and 1 base at J; junction bases unmatched: 13. Germline CDR1 GTSNPN, CDR2 SVGIG (reference sequence). This CDR3 has 18 amino acids. The CDR3 nucleotides are TGTGCCTGGAGGCCTAGGGGACAGGGTCTAAGGTCTGGAAACACCATATATTTT. Translating it yields CAWRPRGQGLRSGNTIYF.

V and J are TRBV11-2 and TRBJ2-5; D remains unclear. The CDR3 totals 17 residues. V gave up 0 bases and J gave up 5 bases, with 19 bases separating them. Germline V CDR1 and CDR2: SGHAT, FQNNGV. CDR3 protein: CASSLDRSGSLGETQYF. DNA for the CDR3: TGTGCCAGCAGCTTAGATCGATCTGGGTCTTTAGGGGAGACCCAGTACTTC.

This clone was counted between two and nine times. The rearrangement uses TRBV19 and TRBJ1-2; 8 nucleotides match TRBD1. Germline lookup yields CDR1 LNHDA and CDR2 SQIVND (reference sequence). The CDR3 loop spans 12 amino acids. J was trimmed by 7 bases and V by 9 bases; bases with no gene match: 7. CDR3 region: CASQGAQGGYTF. For the CDR3, the DNA is TGTGCCAGCCAGGGGGCGCAGGGTGGCTACACCTTC.

The gene calls are TRBV10-2 and TRBJ2-5, with a tentative D call TRBD1 (5 bases). CDR1 is WSHSY, CDR2 SAAADI, per germline. The CDR3 runs to 14 residues. V was trimmed by 1 base and J by 4 bases, leaving 10 bases between them. The CDR3 region is CASSELQGRETQYF. The CDR3, as DNA: TGCGCCAGCAGTGAGTTGCAGGGTAGAGAGACCCAGTACTTC.

The CDR3 nucleotides read TGTGCCAGCAGCCAGGGACAGGGCTATGGCTACACCTTC. Its protein is CASSQGQGYGYTF. This chain joins TRBV12-3 or TRBV12-4 and TRBJ1-2, with TRBD1 identical over 9 bases. The CDR3 contains 13 residues. After removal of 6 bases from V and 4 bases from J, the junction contained 3 bases not matched to a gene.

J is TRBJ2-5 and V is TRBV7-2; maybe TRBD1 (6 bases). Trimming took 5 bases from V and 1 from J, leaving 11 bases between them. This CDR3 comprises 14 residues. CDR1 is SGHTA and CDR2 is FQGNSA in the germline V gene. Here the CDR3 DNA reads TGTGCCAGCAGCGTTCAGGGGTCCCAAGAGACCCAGTACTTC. Residues: CASSVQGSQETQYF.

The chain carries TRBV6-5 and TRBJ1-1, with D unresolved. Trimming took off 7 bases at V and 0 bases at J, with 9 bases between the two ends. CDR3 length: 13 residues. Germline V gene lookup returns CDR1 MNHEY and CDR2 SVGAGI. The CDR3 bases are TGTGCCAGCATGCGAACCATGAACACTGAAGCTTTCTTT. It specifies CASMRTMNTEAFF.

In this sample, this clone turned up a few times. The chain employs TRBV7-9 and TRBJ2-7; the D call may be TRBD1 or TRBD2 (5 bases each). The CDR3 loop spans 12 amino acids. Germline V gene lookup returns CDR1 SEHNR and CDR2 FQNEAQ (reference sequence). V lost 5 bases, J lost 6 bases, and 11 bases lay in between. CDR3 region: CASSTPGSEQYF. The CDR3 nucleotides read TGTGCCAGCAGCACCCCAGGGAGCGAGCAGTACTTC.

J is TRBJ2-2 and V is TRBV18; TRBD2 matches 7 bases. Per the germline V gene, CDR1 is KGHSH and CDR2 is LQKENI. CDR3 size: 19 residues. V trimming: 0 bases; J trimming: 5 bases; junction bases outside the gene matches: 15. CDR3: CASSPPNPDITRGTGELFF. CDR3 nucleotide sequence: TGTGCCAGCTCACCACCGAACCCGGACATTACGCGGGGGACCGGGGAGCTGTTTTTT.

The V and J genes are TRBV6-6 and TRBJ2-7; D ambiguous. CDR1 and CDR2 (germline): MNHNY, SVGAGI (reference sequence). The CDR3 loop spans 13 amino acids. V lost 2 bases to trimming and J lost 4 bases, with 9 bases between them. CDR3 region: CASSYAGDYEQYF. CDR3 in DNA: TGTGCCAGCAGTTACGCTGGGGATTACGAGCAGTACTTC.

CDR3 nucleotide sequence: TGCGCCAGCACCGTTGCAGGGGGGAACACTGAAGCTTTCTTT. Its protein product is CASTVAGGNTEAFF. The chain has TRBV5-1 and TRBJ1-1, with TRBD1 matching 7 bases. The CDR3 is 14 amino acids. V lost 6 bases to trimming and J lost 1 base; unmatched junction nucleotides: 6. Germline CDR1 SGHRS, CDR2 YFSETQ.

This sequence joins TRBV25-1 and TRBJ2-5; D not certain. Germline CDR1 MGHDK, CDR2 SYGVNS. V was pared by 1 base and J by 5 bases, with 8 bases between. CDR3 size: 13 residues. In DNA form, the CDR3 reads TGTGCCAGCAGTGAATTTAGCCGTGAGACCCAGTACTTC. Translation: CASSEFSRETQYF.

This chain joins TRBV19 and TRBJ2-3; D is unresolved. The length of the CDR3 is 13 residues. Trimming removed 3 bases from V and 6 bases from J, with 10 bases in between. Germline-derived CDR1 and CDR2 are LNHDA and SQIVND (reference sequence). The CDR3 DNA sequence: TGTGCCAGTAGTATCCCCCCCCGTGATACGCAGTATTTT. Residues: CASSIPPRDTQYF.

The rearrangement links TRBV5-1 to TRBJ2-3; 8 nucleotides line up with TRBD1. The germline V gene encodes CDR1 SGHRS and CDR2 YFSETQ. The V segment lost 4 bases and the J segment 3 bases; nucleotides outside the gene matches: 10. The CDR3 has 16 residues. CDR3 in amino acids: CASSLAWDRKTDTQYF. The CDR3, as DNA: TGCGCCAGCAGCCTTGCCTGGGACAGGAAAACAGATACGCAGTATTTT. Full variable domain (rest looked up from reference TRBV5-1 and TRBJ2-3): KAGVTQTPRYLIKTRGQQVTLSCSPISGHRSVSWYQQTPGQGLQFLFEYFSETQRNKGNFPGRFSGRQFSNSRSEMNVSTLELGDSALYLCASSLAWDRKTDTQYFGPGTRLTVL.

The J gene is TRBJ1-1, the V gene TRBV25-1, with D maybe TRBD1 (5 bases). The V gene lost 6 bases and the J gene lost 4 bases, with 12 bases spanning the gap. The CDR3 consists of 13 residues. Germline-derived CDR1 and CDR2 are MGHDK and SYGVNS. The CDR3 sequence: CASRVAGRTEAFF. The CDR3 DNA sequence: TGTGCCAGCAGGGTGGCAGGGCGCACTGAAGCTTTCTTT.

This clone showed up just a few times. The chain carries TRBV7-2 and TRBJ1-2; D remains ambiguous. The CDR3 is 13 residues long. Germline V lookup: CDR1 SGHTA, CDR2 FQGNSA. V was pared by 1 base and J by 6 bases, with 9 bases between. In DNA form, the CDR3 reads TGTGCCAGCAGCTTAGGTCCCGGTAATGGCTACACCTTC. It codes for CASSLGPGNGYTF.

This chain connects TRBV30 to TRBJ1-5; D uncertain. Germline CDR1 reads GTSNPN; CDR2 reads SVGIG (reference sequence). V lost 0 bases, J lost 4 bases, and 4 bases lay in between. The CDR3 extends over 12 amino acids. The chain's CDR3 is CAWSVRNQPQHF. For the CDR3, the DNA is TGTGCCTGGAGTGTGAGGAATCAGCCCCAGCATTTT.

The chain couples TRBV19 to TRBJ2-6; D not resolved. The germline CDR1 and CDR2 sequences are LNHDA and SQIVND (reference sequence). The V end was cut by 10 bases, the J end by 0 bases, with 13 bases between. CDR3 length equals 15 residues. As DNA, the CDR3 is TGTGCCACCGGACCGGGTAACTCTGGGGCCAACGTCCTGACTTTC. As protein: CATGPGNSGANVLTF. Using reference TRBV19 and TRBJ2-6 for the parts outside the CDR3, the full variable domain is DGGITQSPKYLFRKEGQNVTLSCEQNLNHDAMYWYRQDPGQGLRLIYYSQIVNDFQKGDIAEGYSVSREKKESFPLTVTSAQKNPTAFYLCATGPGNSGANVLTFGAGSRLTVL.

This clone occurred once. The chain recombines TRBV30 with TRBJ1-6; D uncertain. The V end lost 4 bases, the J end lost 7 bases, and 14 bases lay between the germline ends. Germline values: CDR1 GTSNPN, CDR2 SVGIG (reference sequence). The CDR3 is 14 residues long. CDR3 DNA: TGTGCCTGGAACGACAAGGGAGGAAATTCACCCCTCCACTTT. Translated: CAWNDKGGNSPLHF.

This clone appeared once. This rearrangement joins TRBV2 to TRBJ1-2; the D is unclear. CDR1 and CDR2 (germline): SNHLY, FYNNEI. V lost 4 bases and J lost 4, with 4 bases in between. The CDR3 is 11 amino acids. The CDR3: CASSGSYGYTF. As DNA, the CDR3 is TGTGCCAGCAGTGGGAGCTATGGCTACACCTTC. The entire variable domain, with the rest obtained from reference TRBV2 and TRBJ1-2, is as follows: EPEVTQTPSHQVTQMGQEVILRCVPISNHLYFYWYRQILGQKVEFLVSFYNNEISEKSEIFDDQFSVERPDGSNFTLKIRSTKLEDSAMYFCASSGSYGYTFGSGTRLTVV.

The chain couples TRBV20-1 to TRBJ2-7; D possibly corresponds to TRBD1 (6 bases). The length of the CDR3 is 13 residues. Looked up from germline, CDR1 is DFQATT and CDR2 is SNEGSKA (reference sequence). V lost 3 bases, J lost 0 bases, and 9 bases lay in between. The CDR3 loop reads CSASRDNSYEQYF. CDR3 DNA: TGCAGTGCTAGTAGGGACAACTCCTACGAGCAGTACTTC.

CDR3 sequence: CASSSSTSGGNEQYF. CDR3 bases: TGTGCCAGCAGTTCCTCGACTAGCGGGGGAAACGAGCAGTACTTC. The rearrangement joins TRBV27 to TRBJ2-7; 12 bases match TRBD2. The germline V gene has CDR1 MNHEY and CDR2 SMNVEV (reference sequence). The CDR3 has 15 amino acids. V shed 4 bases, J shed 5 bases, and the junction held 6 bases outside the gene matches.

The sample holds a few counts of this clone. This chain connects TRBV5-1 to TRBJ1-4; 10 nucleotides line up with TRBD1. CDR3 length: 15 amino acids. Trimming cost V 3 bases and J 5 bases; bases outside gene matches: 4. Germline V gene sequence: CDR1 SGHRS, CDR2 YFSETQ. CDR3 DNA: TGCGCCAGCAGCTGGGGACAGGGGCGAAATGAAAAACTGTTTTTT. Translation: CASSWGQGRNEKLFF.

The CDR3 is CASRATSGVWDTGELFF. The CDR3 DNA reads TGCGCCAGCAGGGCCACTAGCGGGGTATGGGACACCGGGGAGCTGTTTTTT. The chain links TRBV10-2 to TRBJ2-2, with 10 bases matching TRBD2. CDR3 length: 17 amino acids. Germline CDR1 WSHSY, CDR2 SAAADI. Trimming at V came to 6 bases and at J to 3 bases, leaving 10 bases not matched to a gene.